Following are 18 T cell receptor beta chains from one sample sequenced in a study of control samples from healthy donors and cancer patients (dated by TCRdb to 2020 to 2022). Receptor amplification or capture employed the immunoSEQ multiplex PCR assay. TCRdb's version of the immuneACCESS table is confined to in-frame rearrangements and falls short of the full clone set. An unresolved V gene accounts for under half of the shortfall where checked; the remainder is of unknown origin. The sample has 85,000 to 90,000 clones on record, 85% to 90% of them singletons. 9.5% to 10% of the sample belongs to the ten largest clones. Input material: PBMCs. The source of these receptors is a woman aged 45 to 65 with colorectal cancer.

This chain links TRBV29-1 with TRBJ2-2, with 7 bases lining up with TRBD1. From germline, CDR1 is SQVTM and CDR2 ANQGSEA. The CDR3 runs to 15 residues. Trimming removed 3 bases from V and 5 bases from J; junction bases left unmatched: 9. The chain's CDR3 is CSVETSTGRTGELFF. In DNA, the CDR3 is TGCAGCGTTGAGACGTCGACAGGGCGGACCGGGGAGCTGTTTTTT.

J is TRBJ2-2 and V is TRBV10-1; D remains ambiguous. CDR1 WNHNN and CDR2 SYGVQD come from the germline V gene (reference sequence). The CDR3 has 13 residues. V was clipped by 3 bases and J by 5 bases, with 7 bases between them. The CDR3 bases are TGCGCCAGCAGTGACAAGGGTACCGGGGAGCTGTTTTTT. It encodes CASSDKGTGELFF.

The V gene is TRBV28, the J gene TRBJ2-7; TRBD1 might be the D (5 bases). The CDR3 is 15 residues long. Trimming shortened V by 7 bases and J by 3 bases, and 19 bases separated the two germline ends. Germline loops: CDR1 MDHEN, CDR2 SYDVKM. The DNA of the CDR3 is TGTGCCAGCACCCCCAGGGCAGCTCCAGTCTACGAGCAGTACGTC. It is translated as CASTPRAAPVYEQYV.

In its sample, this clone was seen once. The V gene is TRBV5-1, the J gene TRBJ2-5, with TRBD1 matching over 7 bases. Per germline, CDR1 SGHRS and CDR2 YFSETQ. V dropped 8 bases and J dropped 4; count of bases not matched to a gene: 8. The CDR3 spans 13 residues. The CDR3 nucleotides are TGCGCCAGTGGGACAGCCTTATCAGAGACCCAGTACTTC. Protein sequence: CASGTALSETQYF.

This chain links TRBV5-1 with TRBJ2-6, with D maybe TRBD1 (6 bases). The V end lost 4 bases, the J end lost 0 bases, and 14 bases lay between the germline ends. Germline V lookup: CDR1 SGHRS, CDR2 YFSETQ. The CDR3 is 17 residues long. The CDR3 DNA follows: TGCGCCAGCAGCGTTACAGGGTACAGCTCTGGGGCCAACGTCCTGACTTTC. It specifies CASSVTGYSSGANVLTF.

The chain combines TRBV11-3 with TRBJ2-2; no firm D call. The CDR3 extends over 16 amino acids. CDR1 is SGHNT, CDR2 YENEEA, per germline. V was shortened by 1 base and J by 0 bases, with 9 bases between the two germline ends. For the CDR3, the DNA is TGTGCCAGCAGCTTAGTTCCCACTACGAACACCGGGGAGCTGTTTTTT. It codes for CASSLVPTTNTGELFF.

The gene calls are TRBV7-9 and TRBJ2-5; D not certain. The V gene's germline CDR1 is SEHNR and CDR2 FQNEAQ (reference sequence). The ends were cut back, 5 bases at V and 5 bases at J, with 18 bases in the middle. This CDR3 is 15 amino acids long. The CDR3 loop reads CASSDWTLVSETQYF. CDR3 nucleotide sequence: TGTGCCAGCAGCGATTGGACCTTAGTATCGGAGACCCAGTACTTC.

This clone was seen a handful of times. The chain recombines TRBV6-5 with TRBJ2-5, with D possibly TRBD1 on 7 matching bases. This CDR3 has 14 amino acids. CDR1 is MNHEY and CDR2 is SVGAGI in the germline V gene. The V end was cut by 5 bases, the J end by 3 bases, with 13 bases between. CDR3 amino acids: CASSTPGGKETQYF. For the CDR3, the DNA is TGTGCCAGCAGTACCCCAGGGGGGAAAGAGACCCAGTACTTC.

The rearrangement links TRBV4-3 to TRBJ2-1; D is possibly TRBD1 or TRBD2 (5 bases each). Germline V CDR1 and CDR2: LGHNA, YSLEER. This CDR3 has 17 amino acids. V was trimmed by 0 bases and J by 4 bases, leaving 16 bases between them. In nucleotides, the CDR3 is TGCGCCAGCAGCCAAGAGAATTTGGGGGATTCTTACAATGAGCAGTTCTTC. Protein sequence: CASSQENLGDSYNEQFF.

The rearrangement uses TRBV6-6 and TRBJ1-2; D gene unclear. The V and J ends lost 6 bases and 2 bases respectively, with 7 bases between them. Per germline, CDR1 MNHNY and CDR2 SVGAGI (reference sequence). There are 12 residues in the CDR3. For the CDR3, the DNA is TGTGCCAGCAGAGCCAGCAACTATGGCTACACCTTC. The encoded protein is CASRASNYGYTF.

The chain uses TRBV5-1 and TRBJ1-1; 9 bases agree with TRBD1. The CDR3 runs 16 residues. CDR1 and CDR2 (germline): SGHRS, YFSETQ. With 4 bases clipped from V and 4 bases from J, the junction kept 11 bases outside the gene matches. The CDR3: CASSPSVGQGGTEAFF. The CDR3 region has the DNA TGCGCCAGCAGCCCCAGTGTGGGACAGGGAGGCACTGAAGCTTTCTTT.

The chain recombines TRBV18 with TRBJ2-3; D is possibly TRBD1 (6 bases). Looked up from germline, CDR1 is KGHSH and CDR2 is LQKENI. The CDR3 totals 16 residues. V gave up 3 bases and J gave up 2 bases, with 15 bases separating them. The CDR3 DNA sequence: TGTGCCAGCTCACCGACACAGGGTGGGGCCACAGATACGCAGTATTTT. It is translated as CASSPTQGGATDTQYF.

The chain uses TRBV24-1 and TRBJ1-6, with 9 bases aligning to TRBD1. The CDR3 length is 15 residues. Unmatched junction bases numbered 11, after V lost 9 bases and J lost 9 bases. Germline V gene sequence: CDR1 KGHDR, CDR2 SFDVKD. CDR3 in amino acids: CATFGPGQGSSPLHF. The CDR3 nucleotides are TGTGCCACCTTCGGCCCGGGACAGGGAAGTTCACCCCTCCACTTT.

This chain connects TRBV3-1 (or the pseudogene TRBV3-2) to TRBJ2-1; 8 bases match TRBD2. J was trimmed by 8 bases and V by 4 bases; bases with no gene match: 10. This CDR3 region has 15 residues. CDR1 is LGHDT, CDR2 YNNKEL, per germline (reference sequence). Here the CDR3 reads CASSPISGGADEQFF. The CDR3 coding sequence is TGTGCCAGCAGCCCCATTTCCGGGGGGGCAGATGAGCAGTTCTTC.

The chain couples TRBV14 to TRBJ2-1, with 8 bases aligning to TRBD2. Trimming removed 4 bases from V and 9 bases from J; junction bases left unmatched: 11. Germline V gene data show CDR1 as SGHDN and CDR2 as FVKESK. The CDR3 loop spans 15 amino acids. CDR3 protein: CASSPRYGGAGEQFF. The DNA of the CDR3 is TGTGCCAGCAGCCCCAGGTACGGGGGGGCCGGTGAGCAGTTCTTC.

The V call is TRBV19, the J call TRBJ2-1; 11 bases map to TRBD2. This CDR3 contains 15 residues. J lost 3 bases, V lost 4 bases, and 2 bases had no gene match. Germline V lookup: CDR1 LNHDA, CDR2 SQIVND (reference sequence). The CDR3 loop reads CASSTTSGDYNEQFF. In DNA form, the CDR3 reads TGTGCCAGTAGTACGACTAGCGGGGACTACAATGAGCAGTTCTTC.

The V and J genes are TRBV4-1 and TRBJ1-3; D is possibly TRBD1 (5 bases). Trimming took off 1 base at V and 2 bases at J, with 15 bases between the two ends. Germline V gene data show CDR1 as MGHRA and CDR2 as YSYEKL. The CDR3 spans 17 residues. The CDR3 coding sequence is TGCGCCAGCAGCCAAGCAAGCAGGGCACAAACTGGAAACACCATATATTTT. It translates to CASSQASRAQTGNTIYF.

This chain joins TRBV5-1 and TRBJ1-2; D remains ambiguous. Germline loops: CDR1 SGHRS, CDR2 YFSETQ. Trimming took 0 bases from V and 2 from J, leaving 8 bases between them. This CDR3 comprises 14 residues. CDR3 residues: CASSLGGENYGYTF. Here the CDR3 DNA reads TGCGCCAGCAGCTTGGGGGGAGAGAACTATGGCTACACCTTC.